A single sample is the source of the 22 T cell receptor beta chains below, sequenced in a study of T cell repertoires in cytomegalovirus infection. Each CDR3 protein gets one entry after TCRdb re-called the reads with MiXCR. The sample consists of fewer than 850,000 distinct CDR3 sequences, 25% to 30% of them appearing once. The antigens of these receptors remain unknown. Sequences were derived from cultured CD8+ T cells from PBMCs, sampled from culture after CMV antigen stimulation. All receptors come from a human donor in good health (CMV status not recorded). Some clones in this sample may be carry-over from other donors' samples.

There are a few counts of this clonotype. The chain uses TRBV2 and TRBJ1-5; 9 nucleotides match TRBD1. With 6 bases clipped from V and 0 bases from J, the junction kept 6 bases outside the gene matches. CDR1 SNHLY and CDR2 FYNNEI come from the germline V gene. This CDR3 spans 16 amino acids. The CDR3 coding sequence is TGTGCCAGCAGGCCGGGACAGGGCCTTAGCAATCAGCCCCAGCATTTT. It is translated as CASRPGQGLSNQPQHF. Together with reference TRBV2 and TRBJ1-5, the CDR3 gives the full variable domain: EPEVTQTPSHQVTQMGQEVILRCVPISNHLYFYWYRQILGQKVEFLVSFYNNEISEKSEIFDDQFSVERPDGSNFTLKIRSTKLEDSAMYFCASRPGQGLSNQPQHFGDGTRLSIL.

The CDR3 DNA reads TGTGCCAGCAGCTTAGCGGGCGATGATCAGCCCCAGCATTTT. Translated, it gives CASSLAGDDQPQHF. The chain links TRBV7-2 to TRBJ1-5; D gene ambiguous. CDR1 and CDR2 from the germline V gene are SGHTA and FQGNSA. The CDR3 loop spans 14 amino acids. V was trimmed by 0 bases and J by 5 bases, leaving 8 bases between them.

The rearrangement links TRBV7-6 to TRBJ2-1; 11 positions match TRBD1. The CDR3 consists of 15 residues. With V trimmed by 2 bases and J by 7 bases, 4 bases remained unmatched. Germline assignment: CDR1 SGHVS and CDR2 FNYEAQ. CDR3 coding DNA: TGTGCCAGCAGCTTACCGGACAGGGGGCGGAATGAGCAGTTCTTC. Amino acids: CASSLPDRGRNEQFF.

V is TRBV6-1 and J is TRBJ2-3, with a weak D call TRBD2 (6 bases). V gave up 3 bases and J gave up 6 bases, with 22 bases separating them. CDR1 is MNHNS, CDR2 SASEGT, per germline. This CDR3 has 17 amino acids. The CDR3: CASSDRTNRFPSDTQYF. DNA of the CDR3: TGTGCCAGCAGTGACCGGACTAACCGCTTCCCCAGCGATACGCAGTATTTT.

V and J are TRBV27 and TRBJ2-2, with D perhaps matching TRBD1 or TRBD2 (5 bases each). With 8 bases removed from V and 4 bases from J, the gap between germline ends came to 14 bases. The CDR3 totals 14 residues. Germline V CDR1 and CDR2: MNHEY, SMNVEV (reference sequence). The CDR3 DNA is TGTGCCAGCGGCCCGGGACCCTCCACCGGGGAGCTGTTTTTT. It translates to CASGPGPSTGELFF.

J is TRBJ1-4 and V is TRBV7-6; D gene uncertain. The CDR3 loop spans 12 amino acids. With 11 bases removed from V and 6 bases from J, the gap between germline ends came to 13 bases. Germline V gives CDR1 SGHVS, CDR2 FNYEAQ. Written as DNA, the CDR3 is TGTGCCGCGCGGGAATCTGATGAAAAACTGTTTTTT. It codes for CAARESDEKLFF.

Ten or more counts support this clonotype. The chain is built from TRBV7-8 and TRBJ1-3; TRBD1 agrees at 7 bases. This CDR3 is built from 14 residues. With V trimmed by 0 bases and J by 5 bases, 1 base remained unmatched. Germline values: CDR1 SGHVS, CDR2 FQNEAQ. CDR3 residues: CASSLAGQRNTIYF. CDR3 nucleotides: TGTGCCAGCAGCTTAGCGGGACAGAGAAACACCATATATTTT. The variable domain in full, with the rest retrieved from reference TRBV7-8 and TRBJ1-3, is GAGVSQSPRYKVAKRGQDVALRCDPISGHVSLFWYQQALGQGPEFLTYFQNEAQLDKSGLPSDRFFAERPEGSVSTLKIQRTQQEDSAVYLCASSLAGQRNTIYFGEGSWLTVV.

CDR3 sequence reads: CASRPRGYTGELFF. Here the CDR3 DNA reads TGTGCCAGCAGACCTCGGGGCTACACCGGGGAGCTGTTTTTT. The chain joins TRBV7-3 to TRBJ2-2, with D perhaps being TRBD1 or TRBD2 (5 bases each). This CDR3 contains 14 residues. Germline V gives CDR1 SGHTA, CDR2 FQGTGA. V was cut by 6 bases and J by 3 bases, with 11 bases left in between.

This sequence joins TRBV27 and TRBJ1-6; perhaps TRBD1 as D (5 bases). The CDR3 has 15 amino acids. The germline V gene encodes CDR1 MNHEY and CDR2 SMNVEV (reference sequence). Trimming removed 5 bases at V and 5 bases at J, with 13 bases between. The CDR3 reads CASSPGTADNSPLHF. CDR3 coding DNA: TGTGCCAGCAGTCCCGGGACGGCCGATAATTCACCCCTCCACTTT.

This clonotype was recorded at least ten times. In DNA form, the CDR3 reads TGTGCCAGCAGCTTTAGCGGGGGGGTCGAAGAGACCCAGTACTTC. Protein product: CASSFSGGVEETQYF. The rearrangement links TRBV7-9 to TRBJ2-5; 11 positions agree with TRBD2. The CDR3 totals 15 residues. The V and J ends lost 3 bases and 3 bases, in that order; junction bases with no gene match: 3. Germline lookup yields CDR1 SEHNR and CDR2 FQNEAQ (reference sequence).

J is TRBJ2-3 and V is TRBV6-5; 8 bases are shared with TRBD2. The junction had 7 bases not matched to a gene; V was cut back by 0 bases and J by 5 bases. In germline, CDR1 is MNHEY, CDR2 SVGAGI. The CDR3 has 16 amino acids. The CDR3 DNA is TGTGCCAGCAGTTACTCGAGGAGCGGGGGAGTAGATACGCAGTATTTT. The encoded protein is CASSYSRSGGVDTQYF.

This clonotype occurred once. This chain joins TRBV24-1 and TRBJ2-2; D gene unclear. The V gene lost 3 bases and the J gene lost 3 bases, with 7 bases spanning the gap. This CDR3 is 14 amino acids long. Germline loops: CDR1 KGHDR, CDR2 SFDVKD. In nucleotides, the CDR3 is TGTGCCACCAGTGATGGCAGATACACCGGGGAGCTGTTTTTT. Amino acid sequence: CATSDGRYTGELFF.

The table lists this clonotype with a count of one. One end of the junction is discordant with germline, which a read error may explain. The V call is TRBV27, the J call TRBJ1-2; TRBD1 matches at 9 bases. Germline CDR1 MNHEY, CDR2 SMNVEV (reference sequence). The CDR3 loop spans 16 amino acids. As DNA, the CDR3 is TGTGCCGGCAGTTTGGTTTGGACAGGGGTAAACTATGGCTACACCTTC. Protein product: CAGSLVWTGVNYGYTF.

The chain employs TRBV6-7 and TRBJ1-1, with D perhaps TRBD1 (5 bases). TRBV6-7 has ORF status, its function being uncertain. CDR3 size: 14 residues. Trimming removed 2 bases from V and 8 bases from J, with 15 bases in between. The CDR3 spells CASSYGGRRIEAFF. The CDR3 DNA is TGTGCCAGCAGTTACGGGGGACGGAGAATCGAAGCTTTCTTT.

The chain links TRBV7-9 to TRBJ1-1, with D uncertain. Per germline, CDR1 SEHNR and CDR2 FQNEAQ (reference sequence). V lost 5 bases, J lost 4 bases, and 20 bases lay in between. The CDR3 loop spans 16 amino acids. The CDR3 is CASSQVLEFGGTEAFF. The CDR3 DNA reads TGTGCCAGCAGCCAAGTTTTGGAGTTTGGAGGCACTGAAGCTTTCTTT.

The chain employs TRBV7-8 and TRBJ1-5; D is unclear. The CDR3 is 15 residues long. Trimming cost V 3 bases and J 3 bases, with 12 bases left between them. Germline values: CDR1 SGHVS, CDR2 FQNEAQ. The CDR3 loop reads CASSFTAGFNQPQHF. CDR3 in DNA: TGTGCCAGCAGCTTTACGGCGGGGTTCAATCAGCCCCAGCATTTT.

The chain couples TRBV6-8 to TRBJ2-3, with D tentatively TRBD2 (5 bases). Trimming left V 7 bases short and J 5 bases short, with 19 bases between. This CDR3 spans 15 amino acids. Per germline, CDR1 MNHGY and CDR2 SAAAGT. CDR3 bases: TGTGCCAGCACCCCTTATGAGGGCTCTGGAGATACGCAGTATTTT. This translates into CASTPYEGSGDTQYF.

The genes are TRBV10-3 and TRBJ2-3; D remains ambiguous. Germline CDR1 reads ENHRY; CDR2 reads SYGVKD. Deletions cut 2 bases from V and 2 bases from J, with 8 bases between. The CDR3 has 14 residues. The CDR3: CAISERENTDTQYF. CDR3 DNA sequence: TGTGCCATCAGTGAGAGGGAAAACACAGATACGCAGTATTTT.

The chain combines TRBV19 with TRBJ2-1; TRBD2 aligns across 8 bases. The germline gives CDR1 LNHDA, CDR2 SQIVND (reference sequence). With 6 bases clipped from V and 6 bases from J, the junction kept 4 bases outside the gene matches. There are 13 residues in the CDR3. CDR3 sequence (DNA): TGTGCCAGTAGAACTAGCGGCGCCAATGAGCAGTTCTTC. This gives the protein CASRTSGANEQFF.

The rearrangement uses TRBV6-1 and TRBJ2-5; 8 bases map to TRBD2. This CDR3 is 15 amino acids long. The germline V gene has CDR1 MNHNS and CDR2 SASEGT. V was clipped by 6 bases and J by 0 bases; unmatched bases: 6. CDR3 sequence: CASRLGGAYQETQYF. CDR3 bases: TGTGCCAGCAGACTCGGGGGGGCGTACCAAGAGACCCAGTACTTC.

This clonotype was seen many times. J is TRBJ2-7 and V is TRBV7-2, with TRBD1 identical over 9 bases. Germline assignment: CDR1 SGHTA and CDR2 FQGNSA. V shed 5 bases, J shed 1 base, and the junction held 3 bases outside the gene matches. The CDR3 loop spans 14 amino acids. CDR3 sequence reads: CASSHDRGSYEQYF. In DNA form, the CDR3 reads TGTGCCAGCAGCCATGACAGGGGGTCCTACGAGCAGTACTTC.

Only a few counts were recorded for this clonotype. The rearrangement links TRBV5-6 to TRBJ1-1; no definite D call. V lost 2 bases to trimming and J lost 4 bases, with 12 bases between them. CDR1 is SGHDT, CDR2 YYEEEE, per germline. This CDR3 has 14 residues. The CDR3 reads CASSFIGVGTEAFF. The CDR3 nucleotides read TGTGCCAGCAGCTTTATTGGGGTGGGCACTGAAGCTTTCTTT.